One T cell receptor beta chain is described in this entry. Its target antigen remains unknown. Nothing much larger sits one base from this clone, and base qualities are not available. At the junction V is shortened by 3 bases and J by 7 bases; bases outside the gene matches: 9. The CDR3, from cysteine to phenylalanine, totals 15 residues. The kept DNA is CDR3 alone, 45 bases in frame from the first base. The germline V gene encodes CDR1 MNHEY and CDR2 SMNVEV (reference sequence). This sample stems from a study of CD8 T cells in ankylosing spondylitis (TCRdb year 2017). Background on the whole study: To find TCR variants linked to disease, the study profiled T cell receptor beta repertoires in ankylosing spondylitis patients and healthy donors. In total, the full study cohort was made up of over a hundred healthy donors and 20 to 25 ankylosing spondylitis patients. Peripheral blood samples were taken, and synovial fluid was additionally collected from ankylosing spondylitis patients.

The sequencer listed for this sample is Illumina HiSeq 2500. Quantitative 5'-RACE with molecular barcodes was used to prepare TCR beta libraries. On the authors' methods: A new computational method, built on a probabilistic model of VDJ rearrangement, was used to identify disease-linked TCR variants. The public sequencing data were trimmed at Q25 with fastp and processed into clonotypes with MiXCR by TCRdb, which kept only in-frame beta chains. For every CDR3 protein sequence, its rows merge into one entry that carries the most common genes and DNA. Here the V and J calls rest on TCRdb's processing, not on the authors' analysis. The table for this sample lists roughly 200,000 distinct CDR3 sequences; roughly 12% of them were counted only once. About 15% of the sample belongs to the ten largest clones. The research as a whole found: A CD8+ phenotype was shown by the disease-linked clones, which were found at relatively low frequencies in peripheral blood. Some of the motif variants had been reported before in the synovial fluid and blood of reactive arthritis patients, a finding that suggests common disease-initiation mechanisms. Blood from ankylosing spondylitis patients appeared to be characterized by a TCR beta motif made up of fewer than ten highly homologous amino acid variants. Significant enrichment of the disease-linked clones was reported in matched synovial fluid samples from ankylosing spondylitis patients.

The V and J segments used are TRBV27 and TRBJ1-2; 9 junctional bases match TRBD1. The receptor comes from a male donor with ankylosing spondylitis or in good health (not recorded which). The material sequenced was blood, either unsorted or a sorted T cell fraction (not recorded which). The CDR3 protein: CASSLVPTGGRGYTF. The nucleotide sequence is TGTGCCAGCAGTTTGGTCCCGACAGGGGGTCGTGGCTACACCTTC.